This TCR beta chain was identified in a study of cytomegalovirus exposure and HLA in healthy donors. Study-level points and caveats: A few of the chains that were CMV-associated were confirmed in vitro to be specific for CMV antigens.

The repertoire was sequenced with immunoSEQ multiplex PCR; TCRdb's copy has only in-frame clones and lacks some. The sample contains roughly 330,000 clones, around 90% of which appear only once. Among the roughly 120 subjects of the validation cohort, separate from the roughly 600-subject first cohort, were the donors. On this clone itself: Its antigen is not known.

V lost 4 bases and J 4 bases, leaving 14 bases between the germline ends. There are 14 residues in the CDR3. Per the germline V gene, CDR1 is GTSNPN and CDR2 is SVGIG (reference sequence). The V call is TRBV30, the J call TRBJ1-5; maybe TRBD1 (6 bases). The sequence was collected from a woman aged 25 to 39 in good health and CMV-seropositive. Input material: PBMCs. CDR3 DNA: TGTGCCTGGAAGTTGTCAGGGGCTAATCAGCCCCAGCATTTT. Its protein is CAWKLSGANQPQHF.